This TCR beta chain was profiled in a study of CD8+CD57+ T cells in acquired aplastic anemia. Study background: Isolated CD4+ and CD8+ cells, once sorted, yielded DNA averaging roughly 3 ug. Healthy donor CD4+ samples were sequenced to a depth that averaged around 11 million reads.

CDR3 size: 17 residues. The ends lost 5 bases at V and 1 base at J; junction bases unmatched: 8. Germline lookup yields CDR1 SGHTA and CDR2 FQGTGA. Researchers used genomic DNA as the template to profile TCR beta VDJ and CDR3. TCRdb recomputed calls from the reads with MiXCR, one row per CDR3 protein. The top ten clones hold approximately 15% of a sample with about 190,000 distinct CDR3 sequences, about half of them seen once. Findings of the study overall: Patients and controls turned out to have 25 to 35 CD8+ CDR3 sequences in common.

Worth noting for this clonotype: Its matching antigen is unknown.

The chain carries TRBV7-3 and TRBJ1-2, with 12 nucleotides matching TRBD1. The clonotype originates from a human donor in good health, serving as a control. Material: sorted CD4+, CD8+, or CD8+CD57+ T cells (not recorded which) from PBMCs. The CDR3 nucleotides are TGTGCCAGCAGCGCCCCGGGACAGGGGGCGAGTAACTATGGCTACACCTTC. Residues: CASSAPGQGASNYGYTF.